The clone carrying this T cell receptor (beta chain) was seen ten or more times. The antigen is undetermined. The data were taken from a study of spatial heterogeneity in lung cancer. The time point is: sample taken at primary tumor resection. TCRs were sequenced from unsorted whole RNA of tumor, nontumor lung or PBMC. Germline V gives CDR1 SGHDN, CDR2 FVKESK. This CDR3 is 14 amino acids long. V shed 5 bases and J 4 bases; nucleotides not matched to a gene: 6. Each molecule of TCR cDNA was tagged with one unique molecular identifier. TCRdb re-called the 5' RACE reads through MiXCR, storing one row per CDR3 protein. The data hold 20,000 to 25,000 distinct CDR3 sequences, with 15% to 20% observed a single time. Study-wide points: Mutation tallies in tumors tracked expanded intratumoral alpha and beta TCR counts.

The chain has TRBV14 and TRBJ2-3; 7 bases line up with TRBD2. The sequencing used lung tumor tissue, collected at surgery. This TCR derives from a female donor with early-stage non-small cell lung cancer. This CDR3 reads CASSVRLASDTQYF. The CDR3, as DNA: TGTGCCAGCAGCGTACGACTAGCCTCAGATACGCAGTATTTT.